A single sample is the source of the 6 T cell receptor beta chains below, sequenced in a study of shared clonotypes between healthy human individuals. In the naive CD8 group, cells lacked CD45RO and were positively selected for CCR7, so terminally differentiated effector memory CD45RA+ cells were left out. Generated by immunoSEQ multiplex PCR, the TCRdb table keeps only in-frame clones and is missing some. The table lists around 2.1 million clones, roughly 91% of them singletons. The specimen was naive CD8+ T cells from PBMCs. The receptors were gathered from a man between 18 and 29 years old in good health. Some clones in this sample may be carry-over from other donors' samples.

Turning to this clone: The same CDR3 is also encoded by other DNA sequences in this sample. The rearrangement uses TRBV5-1 and TRBJ2-3; TRBD2 agrees at 10 bases. This CDR3 has 16 amino acids. CDR1 and CDR2 (germline): SGHRS, YFSETQ. J was trimmed by 5 bases and V by 1 base; bases with no gene match: 7. The CDR3 spells CASSLSLAGGIDTQYF. Here the CDR3 DNA reads TGCGCCAGCAGCTTGTCCTTAGCGGGAGGCATAGATACGCAGTATTTT.

CDR3 nucleotides: TGTGCCAGCAACACTCTGACAGGGGTTCAGTCCGGCGGGGAGCTGTTTTTT. It yields the protein CASNTLTGVQSGGELFF. This chain connects TRBV27 to TRBJ2-2; 8 positions agree with TRBD1. CDR3 length: 17 amino acids. V was pared by 7 bases and J by 7 bases, with 17 bases of the junction left unmatched. From germline, CDR1 is MNHEY and CDR2 SMNVEV (reference sequence).

The chain couples TRBV11-3 to TRBJ2-1; 11 bases are shared with TRBD2. J was trimmed by 7 bases and V by 5 bases; bases with no gene match: 10. CDR3 length: 16 amino acids. The germline gives CDR1 SGHNT, CDR2 YENEEA. The CDR3 sequence is CASSKSTSGSGNEQFF. The CDR3 DNA follows: TGTGCCAGCAGCAAATCTACTAGCGGGAGCGGTAATGAGCAGTTCTTC.

The rearrangement uses TRBV4-3 and TRBJ2-7, with a possible D match to TRBD2 (6 bases). The germline gives CDR1 LGHNA, CDR2 YSLEER. V gave up 3 bases and J gave up 2 bases, with 17 bases separating them. The CDR3 length is 16 residues. CDR3 in amino acids: CASSQKGRDSPYEQYF. The CDR3 bases are TGCGCCAGCAGCCAGAAAGGCCGGGACTCACCCTACGAGCAGTACTTC.

The gene calls are TRBV28 and TRBJ1-1, with a weak D call TRBD1 (5 bases). The germline V and J ends were trimmed by 10 bases and 4 bases, with 13 bases remaining between them. Germline V CDR1 and CDR2: MDHEN, SYDVKM. The CDR3 consists of 12 residues. Here the CDR3 DNA reads TGTGCCACCCTTCGGGGGGGCACTGAAGCTTTCTTT. It translates to CATLRGGTEAFF.

This clone was observed once. This sequence joins TRBV5-1 and TRBJ2-7, with TRBD1 matching over 7 bases. The germline CDR1 and CDR2 sequences are SGHRS and YFSETQ. V was clipped by 2 bases and J by 3 bases; unmatched bases: 5. This CDR3 contains 14 residues. The CDR3 sequence is CASSFRGGVYEQYF. CDR3 DNA: TGCGCCAGCAGCTTTAGAGGGGGCGTCTACGAGCAGTACTTC.